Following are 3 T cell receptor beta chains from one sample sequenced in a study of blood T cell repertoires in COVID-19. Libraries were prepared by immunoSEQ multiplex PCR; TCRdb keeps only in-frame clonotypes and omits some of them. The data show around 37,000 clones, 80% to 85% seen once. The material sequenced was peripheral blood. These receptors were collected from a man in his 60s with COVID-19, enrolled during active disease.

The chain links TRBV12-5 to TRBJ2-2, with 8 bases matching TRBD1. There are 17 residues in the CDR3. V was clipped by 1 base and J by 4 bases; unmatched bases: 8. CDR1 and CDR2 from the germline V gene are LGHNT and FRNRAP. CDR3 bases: TGTGCTAGTGGTTTGGCAATGACAGGGGTGGGCACCGGGGAGCTGTTTTTT. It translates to CASGLAMTGVGTGELFF.

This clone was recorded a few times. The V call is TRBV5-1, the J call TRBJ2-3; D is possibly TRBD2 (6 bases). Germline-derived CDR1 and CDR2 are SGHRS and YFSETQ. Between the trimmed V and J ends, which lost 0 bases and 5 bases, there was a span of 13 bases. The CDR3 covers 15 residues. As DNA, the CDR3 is TGCGCCAGCAGCTTGGTGCGTAGCGGTCTAGATACGCAGTATTTT. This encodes CASSLVRSGLDTQYF.

The CDR3, as DNA: TGTGCCAGCAGGGGGACAGAGAACACTGAAGCTTTCTTT. This gives the protein CASRGTENTEAFF. The genes are TRBV25-1 and TRBJ1-1, with TRBD1 matching 7 bases. The CDR3 covers 13 residues. V trimming: 6 bases; J trimming: 1 base; junction bases outside the gene matches: 2. Germline-derived CDR1 and CDR2 are MGHDK and SYGVNS.